This TCR beta chain was profiled in a study of cytomegalovirus exposure and HLA in healthy donors. The PCR contained 60 Vbeta and 13 Jbeta primers. TCRdb's copy holds only in-frame clones and misses some; the assay was immunoSEQ multiplex PCR. The data hold around 250,000 clones, with over 70% observed a single time. V trimming: 7 bases; J trimming: 8 bases; junction bases outside the gene matches: 7. The CDR3 totals 13 residues. Germline V gene data show CDR1 as MNHEY and CDR2 as SMNVEV (reference sequence). The sequencing input was PBMCs. This rearrangement joins TRBV27 to TRBJ2-2; 7 nucleotides agree with TRBD1. The clonotype originates from a woman aged 60-75 years in good health and CMV-seropositive. The CDR3 loop reads CASNNRGGGELFF. The CDR3 coding sequence is TGTGCCAGCAATAACAGGGGTGGTGGGGAGCTGTTTTTT.